This record concerns one T cell receptor beta chain sequence. Its specific antigen is unknown. Base qualities are not provided; no much larger clone lies one nucleotide away. Patients undergoing total pancreatectomy with islet autotransplantation (TPIAT) were the source of the chronic pancreatitis pancreas tissue. None of the chronic pancreatitis patients included in the study had a known history of diabetes. For TCRbeta sequencing, genomic DNA was pulled straight from bulk pancreas tissue, skipping any T cell sorting. Pancreas tissues were collected consecutively from patients and organ donors at two US centers. This sample was included in a study of immune characteristics of hereditary and idiopathic chronic pancreatitis. In terms of the full investigation: The study profiled local pancreatic immune cells and TCRbeta repertoires in hereditary and idiopathic chronic pancreatitis compared with control organ donor pancreases. TCRbeta sequencing included a few control pancreases, about seven pancreases with hereditary chronic pancreatitis and about 6 pancreases with idiopathic chronic pancreatitis. The gDNA-based approach was chosen because it involved minimal in vitro experimental manipulation of pancreas-infiltrating T cells. The investigation overall reported the following: Differences in Vbeta-Jbeta gene family usage, including TRBV10, TRBV19, TRBV23 and TRBV5, were found between hereditary and idiopathic chronic pancreatitis. Because patient tissue could be obtained only at the time of TPIAT, immune findings may have been influenced by differences in disease duration. Compared with controls, TCRbeta repertoire diversity was significantly higher and clonality was lower in both chronic pancreatitis groups. Chronic pancreatitis caused by alcohol use was not included in the study. Among 13 chronic pancreatitis patients, a positive correlation was found between numbers of productive TCR rearrangements and disease severity scores.

The CDR3 starts with the cysteine, ends with the phenylalanine, and has 11 residues. Just CDR3 DNA is preserved here, 33 bases in frame from base 1. Looking up the germline V gene yields CDR1 MDHEN and CDR2 SYDVKM. A distance of 7 bases separates the germline ends of V and J, which lose 3 bases and 8 bases respectively. Library method: the immunoSEQ multiplex PCR assay. From pancreatic genomic DNA, the TCRbeta CDR3 region and adjacent sequences were amplified and sequenced. On the authors' methods: Repertoire diversity was measured as a mean normalized Shannon-Wiener index, alongside productive clonality and productive rearrangement counts. The nonparametric Mann-Whitney U test was used to compare repertoire metrics between controls and chronic pancreatitis. CDR3beta sequences with identical amino acid composition and length across subjects were defined as shared clonotypes. TCRdb limited this immuneACCESS table to in-frame rearrangements with V and J called. A share of clones is missing; checked studies link under half to unresolved V genes, and the rest is unexplained. That table furnishes V, J and clone size, whereas the DNA furnished D and trimming. This sample holds about 15,000 clones; about 73% were observed only once. The biggest ten clones account for around 14% of the sample.

Sequenced: pancreas tissue with hereditary chronic pancreatitis. The rearrangement combines TRBV28 with TRBJ1-1, with the D gene not confidently named. The clonotype was recovered from a human donor with chronic pancreatitis. This receptor carries the CDR3 CASSFRREAFF. The nucleotides read TGTGCCAGCAGTTTCCGGAGGGAAGCTTTCTTT.